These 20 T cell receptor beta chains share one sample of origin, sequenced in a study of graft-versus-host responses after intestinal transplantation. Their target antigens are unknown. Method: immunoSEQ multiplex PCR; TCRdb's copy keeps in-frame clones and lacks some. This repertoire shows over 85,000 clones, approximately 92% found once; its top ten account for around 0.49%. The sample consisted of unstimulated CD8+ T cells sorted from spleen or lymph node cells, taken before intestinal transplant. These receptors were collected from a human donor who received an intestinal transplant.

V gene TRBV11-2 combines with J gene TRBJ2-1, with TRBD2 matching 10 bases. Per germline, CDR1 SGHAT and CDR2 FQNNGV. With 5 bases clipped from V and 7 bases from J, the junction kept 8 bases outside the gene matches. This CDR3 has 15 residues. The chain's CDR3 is CASSQRAGGRNEQFF. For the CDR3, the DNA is TGTGCCAGCAGCCAAAGAGCGGGAGGGCGGAATGAGCAGTTCTTC.

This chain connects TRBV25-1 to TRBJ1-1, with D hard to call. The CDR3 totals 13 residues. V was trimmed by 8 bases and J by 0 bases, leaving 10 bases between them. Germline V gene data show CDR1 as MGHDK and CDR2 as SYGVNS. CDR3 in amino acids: CASGPGVNTEAFF. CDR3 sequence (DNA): TGTGCCAGCGGCCCGGGCGTGAACACTGAAGCTTTCTTT.

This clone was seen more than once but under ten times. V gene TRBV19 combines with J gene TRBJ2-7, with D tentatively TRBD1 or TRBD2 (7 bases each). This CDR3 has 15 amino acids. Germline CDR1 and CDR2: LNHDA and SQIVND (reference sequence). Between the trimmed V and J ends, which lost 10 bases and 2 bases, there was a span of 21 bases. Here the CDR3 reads CATTPGSGGAYEQYF. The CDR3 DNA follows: TGTGCCACCACTCCGGGTTCAGGGGGGGCCTACGAGCAGTACTTC.

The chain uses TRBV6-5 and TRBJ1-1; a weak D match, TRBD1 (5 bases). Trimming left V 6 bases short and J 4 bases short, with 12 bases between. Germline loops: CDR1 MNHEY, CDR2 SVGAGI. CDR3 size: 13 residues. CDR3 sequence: CASSFGGGTEAFF. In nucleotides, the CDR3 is TGTGCCAGCAGCTTCGGGGGGGGCACTGAAGCTTTCTTT.

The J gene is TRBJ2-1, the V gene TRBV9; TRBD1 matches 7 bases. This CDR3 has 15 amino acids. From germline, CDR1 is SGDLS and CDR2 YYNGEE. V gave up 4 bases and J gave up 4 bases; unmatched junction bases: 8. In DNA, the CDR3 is TGTGCCAGCAGCCCAGATGGGACAGCTTACAATGAGCAGTTCTTC. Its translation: CASSPDGTAYNEQFF.

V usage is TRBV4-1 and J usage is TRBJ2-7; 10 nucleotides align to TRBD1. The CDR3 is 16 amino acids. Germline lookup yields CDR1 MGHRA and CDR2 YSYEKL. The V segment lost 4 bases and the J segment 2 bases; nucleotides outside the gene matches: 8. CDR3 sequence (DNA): TGCGCCAGCAGCCCCCTAGGGACAGGGGATCCCTACGAGCAGTACTTC. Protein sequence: CASSPLGTGDPYEQYF.

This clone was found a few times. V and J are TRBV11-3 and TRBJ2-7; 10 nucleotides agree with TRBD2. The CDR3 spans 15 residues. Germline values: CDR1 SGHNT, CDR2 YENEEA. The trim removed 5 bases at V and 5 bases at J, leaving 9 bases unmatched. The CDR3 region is CASSVEGLAGDEQYF. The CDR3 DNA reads TGTGCCAGCAGCGTCGAGGGGCTAGCGGGAGACGAGCAGTACTTC.

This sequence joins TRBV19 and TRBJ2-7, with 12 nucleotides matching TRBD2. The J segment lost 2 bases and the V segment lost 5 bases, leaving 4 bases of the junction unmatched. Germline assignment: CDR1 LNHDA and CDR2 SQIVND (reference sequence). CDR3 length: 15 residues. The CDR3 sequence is CASSVGLAGTYEQYF. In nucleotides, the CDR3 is TGTGCCAGTAGTGTGGGACTAGCGGGTACCTACGAGCAGTACTTC.

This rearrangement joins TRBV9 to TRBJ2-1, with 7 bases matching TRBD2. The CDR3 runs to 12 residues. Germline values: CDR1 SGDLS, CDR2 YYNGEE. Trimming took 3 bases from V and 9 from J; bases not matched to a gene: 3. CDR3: CASSATSSEQFF. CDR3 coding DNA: TGTGCCAGCAGCGCGACTAGCTCTGAGCAGTTCTTC.

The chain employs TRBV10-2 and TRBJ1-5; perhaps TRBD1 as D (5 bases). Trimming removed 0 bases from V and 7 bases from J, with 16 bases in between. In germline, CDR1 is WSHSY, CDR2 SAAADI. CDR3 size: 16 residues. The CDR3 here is CASSESARARGQPQHF. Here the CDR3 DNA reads TGCGCCAGCAGTGAGTCGGCCAGGGCGAGGGGACAGCCCCAGCATTTT.

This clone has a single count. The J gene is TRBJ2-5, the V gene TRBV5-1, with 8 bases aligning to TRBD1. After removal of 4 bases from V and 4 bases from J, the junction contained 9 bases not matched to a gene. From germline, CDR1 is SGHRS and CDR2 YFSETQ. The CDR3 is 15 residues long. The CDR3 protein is CASSVRTGRGETQYF. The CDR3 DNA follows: TGCGCCAGCAGCGTGAGGACAGGGCGAGGAGAGACCCAGTACTTC.

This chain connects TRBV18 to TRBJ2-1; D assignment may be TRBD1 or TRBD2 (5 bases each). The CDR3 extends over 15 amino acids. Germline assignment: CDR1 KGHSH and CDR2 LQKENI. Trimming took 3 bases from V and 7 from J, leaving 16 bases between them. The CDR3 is CASSPGTGALNEQFF. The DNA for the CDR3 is TGTGCCAGCTCACCGGGAACCGGGGCCCTAAATGAGCAGTTCTTC.

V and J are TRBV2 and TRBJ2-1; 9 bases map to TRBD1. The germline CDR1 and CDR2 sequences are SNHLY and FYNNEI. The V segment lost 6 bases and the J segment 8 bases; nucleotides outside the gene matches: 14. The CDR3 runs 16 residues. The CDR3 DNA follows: TGTGCCAGCAGGAAGACCGGGACAGGGACTTCAGATGAGCAGTTCTTC. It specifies CASRKTGTGTSDEQFF.

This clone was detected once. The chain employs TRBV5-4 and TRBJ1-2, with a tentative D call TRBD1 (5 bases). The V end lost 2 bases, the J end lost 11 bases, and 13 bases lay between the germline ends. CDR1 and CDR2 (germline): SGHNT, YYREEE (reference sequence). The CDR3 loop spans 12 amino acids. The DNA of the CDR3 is TGTGCCAGCAGCTTTGGGCGGGACCTGTACACCTTC. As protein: CASSFGRDLYTF.

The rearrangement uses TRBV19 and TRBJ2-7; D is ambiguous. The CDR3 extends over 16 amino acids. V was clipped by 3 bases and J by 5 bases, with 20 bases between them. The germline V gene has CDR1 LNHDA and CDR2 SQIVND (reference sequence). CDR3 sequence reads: CASSIDDIGHGNEQYF. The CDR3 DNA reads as TGTGCCAGTAGTATCGATGACATAGGCCACGGAAACGAGCAGTACTTC.

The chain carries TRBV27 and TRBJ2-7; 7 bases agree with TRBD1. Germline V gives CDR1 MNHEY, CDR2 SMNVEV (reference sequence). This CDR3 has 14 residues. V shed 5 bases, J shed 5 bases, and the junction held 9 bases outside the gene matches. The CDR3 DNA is TGTGCCAGCAGTCGGGGACCCGGGACAGACGAGCAGTACTTC. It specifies CASSRGPGTDEQYF.

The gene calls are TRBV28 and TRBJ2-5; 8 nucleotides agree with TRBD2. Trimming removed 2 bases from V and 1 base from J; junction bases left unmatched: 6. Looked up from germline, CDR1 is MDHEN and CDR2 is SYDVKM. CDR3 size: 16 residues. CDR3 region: CASSLVLRGVQETQYF. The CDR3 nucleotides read TGTGCCAGCAGTTTAGTGTTGCGGGGGGTCCAAGAGACCCAGTACTTC.

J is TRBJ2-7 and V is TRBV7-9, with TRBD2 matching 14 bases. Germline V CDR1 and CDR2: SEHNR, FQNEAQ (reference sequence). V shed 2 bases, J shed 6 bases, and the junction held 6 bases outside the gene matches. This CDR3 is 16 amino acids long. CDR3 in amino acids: CASSLLTSGRAAEQYF. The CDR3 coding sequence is TGTGCCAGCAGCTTATTGACTAGCGGGAGGGCTGCCGAGCAGTACTTC.

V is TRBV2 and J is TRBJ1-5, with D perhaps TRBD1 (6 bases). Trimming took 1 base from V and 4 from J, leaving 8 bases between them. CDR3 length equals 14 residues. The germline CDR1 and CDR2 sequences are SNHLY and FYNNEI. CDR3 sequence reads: CASSEVGGNQPQHF. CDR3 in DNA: TGTGCCAGCAGTGAAGTAGGGGGGAATCAGCCCCAGCATTTT. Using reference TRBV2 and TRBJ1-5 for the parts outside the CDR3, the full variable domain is EPEVTQTPSHQVTQMGQEVILRCVPISNHLYFYWYRQILGQKVEFLVSFYNNEISEKSEIFDDQFSVERPDGSNFTLKIRSTKLEDSAMYFCASSEVGGNQPQHFGDGTRLSIL.

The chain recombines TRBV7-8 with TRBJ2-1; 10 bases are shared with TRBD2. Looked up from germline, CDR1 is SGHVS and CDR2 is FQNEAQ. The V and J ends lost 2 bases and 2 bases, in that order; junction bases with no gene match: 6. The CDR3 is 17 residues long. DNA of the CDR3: TGTGCCAGCAGCTTATACGCTAGCGGGGGTCCCTACAATGAGCAGTTCTTC. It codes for CASSLYASGGPYNEQFF.